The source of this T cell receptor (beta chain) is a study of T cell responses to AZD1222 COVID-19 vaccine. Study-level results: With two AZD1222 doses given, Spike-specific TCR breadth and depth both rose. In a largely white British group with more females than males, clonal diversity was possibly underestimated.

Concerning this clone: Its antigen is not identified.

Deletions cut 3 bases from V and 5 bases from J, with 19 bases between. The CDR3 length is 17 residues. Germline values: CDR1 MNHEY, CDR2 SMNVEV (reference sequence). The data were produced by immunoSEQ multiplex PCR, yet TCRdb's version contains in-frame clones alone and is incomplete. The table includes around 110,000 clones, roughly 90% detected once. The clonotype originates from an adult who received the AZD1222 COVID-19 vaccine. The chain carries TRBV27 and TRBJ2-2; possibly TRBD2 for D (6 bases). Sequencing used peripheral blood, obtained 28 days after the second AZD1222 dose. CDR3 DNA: TGTGCCAGCAGTTTTTTCTCGGGCGGGGCGGGAACCGGGGAGCTGTTTTTT. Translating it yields CASSFFSGGAGTGELFF.